This passage covers 18 T cell receptor beta chains from one sample sequenced in a study of T-cell reconstitution after alpha-beta-depleted transplantation in children. Unique molecular identifiers were incorporated into the prepared TCRbeta library. TCRdb redid the calling of the PCR reads with MiXCR, one entry per CDR3 protein. This repertoire shows about 980,000 distinct CDR3 sequences, about 29% found once; its top ten account for approximately 30%. The specimen was PBMCs, mostly from graft donor cells, collected 360 days after TCRalphabeta/CD19-depleted stem cell transplant. The receptors derive from a boy under two years old who had a stem cell transplant for SCID, so the T cells may come from the graft donor.

V and J are TRBV6-5 and TRBJ2-1, with a weak D call TRBD2 (5 bases). The V end lost 8 bases, the J end lost 0 bases, and 11 bases lay between the germline ends. The germline gives CDR1 MNHEY, CDR2 SVGAGI. The CDR3 totals 14 residues. Here the CDR3 reads CASEFTSSYNEQFF. Written as DNA, the CDR3 is TGTGCCAGCGAGTTTACTAGCTCCTACAATGAGCAGTTCTTC.

The chain is built from TRBV12-3 or TRBV12-4 and TRBJ2-7; 14 bases map to TRBD2. The CDR3 loop spans 16 amino acids. V shed 6 bases and J 7 bases; nucleotides not matched to a gene: 11. The CDR3 DNA reads TGTGCCAGCAGGTCCTCCGGGACTAGCGGGGGTAGGGAGCAGTACTTC. Translated: CASRSSGTSGGREQYF.

The chain links TRBV5-4 to TRBJ1-3, with D possibly TRBD1 on 5 matching bases. Germline CDR1 SGHNT, CDR2 YYREEE (reference sequence). Trimming took 4 bases from V and 2 from J, leaving 10 bases between them. This CDR3 region has 14 residues. The CDR3 here is CASSVTGPGNTIYF. The CDR3 bases are TGTGCCAGCAGCGTTACAGGACCTGGAAACACCATATATTTT.

The chain uses TRBV4-1 and TRBJ2-2, with 11 bases matching TRBD2. Germline V gives CDR1 MGHRA, CDR2 YSYEKL. There are 17 residues in the CDR3. The trim removed 4 bases at V and 3 bases at J, leaving 7 bases unmatched. The DNA of the CDR3 is TGCGCCAGCAGCCCCCGACTAGCGGGGATTCACACCGGGGAGCTGTTTTTT. It translates to CASSPRLAGIHTGELFF.

The CDR3 DNA follows: TGTGCCAGCAGACACACGACAGGGGGTGCCGGGGAGCTGTTTTTT. This codes for CASRHTTGGAGELFF. The rearrangement uses TRBV12-3 or TRBV12-4 and TRBJ2-2; 9 bases agree with TRBD1. This CDR3 comprises 15 residues. J lost 6 bases, V lost 6 bases, and 8 bases had no gene match.

This clonotype appeared a few times. V and J are TRBV6-1 and TRBJ1-4, with a tentative D call TRBD1 (5 bases). The CDR3 runs 14 residues. V shed 5 bases and J shed 8 bases, with 15 bases lying between them. Germline V gene sequence: CDR1 MNHNS, CDR2 SASEGT. For the CDR3, the DNA is TGTGCCAGCAGTCAATGGGGCGTTAAGGAAAAACTGTTTTTT. As protein: CASSQWGVKEKLFF.

The rearrangement links TRBV7-2 to TRBJ2-7, with unresolved D. Germline V gene data show CDR1 as SGHTA and CDR2 as FQGNSA. Between the trimmed V and J ends, which lost 4 bases and 2 bases, there was a span of 9 bases. The CDR3 contains 13 residues. DNA for the CDR3: TGTGCCAGCAGCTCCCTTGGAGCCTACGAGCAGTACTTC. Translating it yields CASSSLGAYEQYF. Drawing the rest from reference TRBV7-2 and TRBJ2-7, the complete variable domain is GAGVSQSPSNKVTEKGKDVELRCDPISGHTALYWYRQSLGQGLEFLIYFQGNSAPDKSGLPSDRFSAERTGGSVSTLTIQRTQQEDSAVYLCASSSLGAYEQYFGPGTRLTVT.

This clonotype was seen many times. The chain uses TRBV12-3 or TRBV12-4 and TRBJ1-2; 7 nucleotides line up with TRBD1. The CDR3 has 13 amino acids. The trim removed 7 bases at V and 7 bases at J, leaving 9 bases unmatched. The chain's CDR3 is CASTRQGPGGYTF. The CDR3 DNA sequence: TGTGCCAGCACTCGACAGGGACCGGGTGGCTACACCTTC.

This clonotype was recorded at least ten times. V gene TRBV3-1 combines with J gene TRBJ1-3, with a tentative D call TRBD1 (6 bases). Germline CDR1 is LGHDT and CDR2 is YNNKEL (reference sequence). The CDR3 is 16 residues long. With 5 bases removed from V and 0 bases from J, the gap between germline ends came to 14 bases. The CDR3 DNA reads TGTGCCAGCAGCTTGACAGGCCCGAGCTCTGGAAACACCATATATTTT. Its translation is CASSLTGPSSGNTIYF.

This clonotype was seen once. CDR3 sequence (DNA): TGTGCCAGCAGGAGGGGACTCTCACGCGCAGATACGCAGTATTTT. Protein sequence: CASRRGLSRADTQYF. This chain joins TRBV27 and TRBJ2-3; the D gene is possibly TRBD2 (6 bases). CDR1 and CDR2 from the germline V gene are MNHEY and SMNVEV (reference sequence). The CDR3 has 15 amino acids. The V and J ends lost 6 bases and 4 bases respectively, with 17 bases between them.

The rearrangement joins TRBV5-1 to TRBJ2-3; 9 nucleotides agree with TRBD1. The CDR3 contains 15 residues. The V gene end was trimmed by 6 bases and the J gene end by 2 bases; junction bases not matched to a gene: 7. The germline V gene encodes CDR1 SGHRS and CDR2 YFSETQ. The CDR3 is CASTQQGAYTDTQYF. In DNA form, the CDR3 reads TGCGCCAGCACCCAACAGGGGGCGTACACAGATACGCAGTATTTT.

The rearrangement links TRBV20-1 to TRBJ2-2; D call uncertain. V dropped 5 bases and J dropped 5 bases, with 15 bases sitting between them. The CDR3 runs 14 residues. The germline gives CDR1 DFQATT, CDR2 SNEGSKA (reference sequence). CDR3 sequence reads: CSAQWAELTGELFF. The CDR3 DNA reads TGCAGTGCTCAGTGGGCAGAACTAACCGGGGAGCTGTTTTTT.

This clonotype was counted ten times or more. The V gene is TRBV6-1, the J gene TRBJ2-7; 9 bases match TRBD1. CDR1 is MNHNS and CDR2 is SASEGT in the germline V gene. This CDR3 has 15 residues. The J segment lost 2 bases and the V segment lost 5 bases, leaving 7 bases of the junction unmatched. Here the CDR3 reads CASSRGTGSAYEQYF. CDR3 bases: TGTGCCAGCAGTAGAGGGACAGGGAGCGCCTACGAGCAGTACTTC.

V is TRBV7-8 and J is TRBJ2-5, with 14 bases identical to TRBD2. V shed 1 base, J shed 0 bases, and the junction held 10 bases outside the gene matches. The CDR3 consists of 20 residues. Germline V gene data show CDR1 as SGHVS and CDR2 as FQNEAQ. The CDR3, as DNA: TGTGCCAGCAGCTTAGTATGGACTAGCGGGGGGAAGTGGGACCAAGAGACCCAGTACTTC. It translates to CASSLVWTSGGKWDQETQYF.

V and J are TRBV4-1 and TRBJ1-4; D is unclear. This CDR3 is built from 15 residues. The germline CDR1 and CDR2 sequences are MGHRA and YSYEKL. Trimming shortened V by 1 base and J by 5 bases, and 11 bases separated the two germline ends. CDR3 region: CASSQVAPWNEKLFF. CDR3 bases: TGCGCCAGCAGCCAAGTGGCCCCCTGGAATGAAAAACTGTTTTTT.

J is TRBJ2-7 and V is TRBV20-1; TRBD1 might be the D (5 bases). CDR3 length equals 11 residues. V was trimmed by 6 bases and J by 5 bases, leaving 11 bases between them. Germline V CDR1 and CDR2: DFQATT, SNEGSKA (reference sequence). The CDR3 spells CSAQTANEQYF. The CDR3, as DNA: TGCAGTGCGCAGACAGCCAACGAGCAGTACTTC.

In this sample, this clonotype turned up many times. The chain employs TRBV28 and TRBJ2-3; D remains unclear. In germline, CDR1 is MDHEN, CDR2 SYDVKM. CDR3 length equals 11 residues. V was pared by 3 bases and J by 7 bases, with 5 bases between. This CDR3 reads CASSFVNTQYF. CDR3 in DNA: TGTGCCAGCAGTTTCGTAAATACGCAGTATTTT. Combining the CDR3 with reference TRBV28 and TRBJ2-3 gives the whole variable domain DVKVTQSSRYLVKRTGEKVFLECVQDMDHENMFWYRQDPGLGLRLIYFSYDVKMKEKGDIPEGYSVSREKKERFSLILESASTNQTSMYLCASSFVNTQYFGPGTRLTVL.

The chain links TRBV28 to TRBJ2-7; D is undetermined. The CDR3 sequence is 15 residues long. CDR1 and CDR2 from the germline V gene are MDHEN and SYDVKM. The V and J ends lost 7 bases and 0 bases respectively, with 16 bases between them. The CDR3 DNA reads TGTGCCAGCATCTTCTGGACGGGCGGCTCCTACGAGCAGTACTTC. Encoded protein: CASIFWTGGSYEQYF.